The rows below give T cell receptor beta chains drawn from one sample of a study of blood T cell repertoires in COVID-19. The data were produced by immunoSEQ multiplex PCR, yet TCRdb's version contains in-frame clones alone and is incomplete. Of 220,000 or so clones in the sample, approximately 84% were seen once. The material sequenced was peripheral blood. The origin of the receptors is a man between 45 and 60 years old who had recovered from COVID-19. Each CDR3 is given with its conserved first and last residue. Fields, in order: clone size, V gene, CDR3 length, D gene, J gene, CDR3 protein, CDR3 DNA. D genes are given only for firm matches. Clone size is stated in some rows and not others, as once, few, many or a class when expanded.

clone size: -; V gene: TRBV11-2; CDR3 length: 15; D gene: TRBD2; J gene: TRBJ2-3; CDR3 protein: CASSFQAGGTDTQYF; CDR3 DNA: TGTGCCAGCAGCTTCCAAGCGGGGGGCACAGATACGCAGTATTTT
clone size: -; V gene: TRBV3-1/TRBV3-2; CDR3 length: 12; D gene: -; J gene: TRBJ1-4; CDR3 protein: CASSHENEKLFF; CDR3 DNA: TGTGCCAGCAGCCATGAGAATGAAAAACTGTTTTTT
clone size: -; V gene: TRBV7-2; CDR3 length: 15; D gene: TRBD2; J gene: TRBJ2-7; CDR3 protein: CASSVGGGTPYEQYF; CDR3 DNA: TGTGCCAGCAGCGTTGGGGGGGGGACCCCCTACGAGCAGTACTTC
clone size: once; V gene: TRBV28; CDR3 length: 15; D gene: -; J gene: TRBJ1-6; CDR3 protein: CASRARDNNNSPLHF; CDR3 DNA: TGTGCCAGCAGAGCCCGGGACAACAATAATTCACCCCTCCACTTT
clone size: -; V gene: TRBV2; CDR3 length: 15; D gene: TRBD1; J gene: TRBJ1-6; CDR3 protein: CASQLRTGTNSPLHF; CDR3 DNA: TGTGCCAGCCAGTTAAGGACAGGGACTAATTCACCCCTCCACTTT
clone size: -; V gene: TRBV24-1; CDR3 length: 15; D gene: TRBD2; J gene: TRBJ2-7; CDR3 protein: CATSVAGRSGDEQYF; CDR3 DNA: TGTGCCACCAGTGTCGCGGGACGTAGCGGGGACGAGCAGTACTTC
clone size: many; V gene: TRBV19; CDR3 length: 15; D gene: TRBD1; J gene: TRBJ2-7; CDR3 protein: CASSIATGGFYEQYF; CDR3 DNA: TGTGCCAGTAGTATCGCTACAGGGGGCTTCTACGAGCAGTACTTC
clone size: once; V gene: TRBV7-2; CDR3 length: 16; D gene: -; J gene: TRBJ2-2; CDR3 protein: CASSLETALNTGELFF; CDR3 DNA: TGTGCCAGCAGCTTGGAGACAGCACTAAACACCGGGGAGCTGTTTTTT
clone size: -; V gene: TRBV5-4; CDR3 length: 16; D gene: -; J gene: TRBJ2-7; CDR3 protein: CASSPGTSNPSYEQYF; CDR3 DNA: TGTGCCAGCAGCCCCGGGACTTCTAACCCCTCCTACGAGCAGTACTTC
clone size: -; V gene: TRBV4-2; CDR3 length: 14; D gene: TRBD1; J gene: TRBJ2-1; CDR3 protein: CASSQPGQQYEQFF; CDR3 DNA: TGTGCCAGCAGCCAACCGGGACAGCAATATGAGCAGTTCTTC
clone size: -; V gene: TRBV7-6; CDR3 length: 16; D gene: -; J gene: TRBJ2-3; CDR3 protein: CASSAKTGLIEDTQYF; CDR3 DNA: TGTGCCAGCAGCGCCAAAACAGGGTTGATTGAAGATACGCAGTATTTT
clone size: -; V gene: TRBV28; CDR3 length: 17; D gene: TRBD1; J gene: TRBJ1-5; CDR3 protein: CASSDPRDRISNQPQHF; CDR3 DNA: TGTGCCAGCAGTGATCCCCGGGACAGGATAAGCAATCAGCCCCAGCATTTT
clone size: -; V gene: TRBV5-1; CDR3 length: 16; D gene: TRBD2; J gene: TRBJ2-7; CDR3 protein: CASSLPRLAGGNEQYF; CDR3 DNA: TGCGCCAGCAGCTTGCCGCGACTAGCGGGAGGGAACGAGCAGTACTTC
clone size: -; V gene: TRBV28; CDR3 length: 17; D gene: TRBD2; J gene: TRBJ2-1; CDR3 protein: CASSSILAGFSYNEQFF; CDR3 DNA: TGTGCCAGCAGTTCAATCCTAGCGGGCTTCTCCTACAATGAGCAGTTCTTC
clone size: -; V gene: TRBV19; CDR3 length: 15; D gene: TRBD2; J gene: TRBJ2-1; CDR3 protein: CASRPLAGSGNEQFF; CDR3 DNA: TGTGCCAGTAGGCCTCTAGCGGGAAGCGGGAATGAGCAGTTCTTC
clone size: -; V gene: TRBV6-5; CDR3 length: 14; D gene: -; J gene: TRBJ2-1; CDR3 protein: CASSYGRDGNEQFF; CDR3 DNA: TGTGCCAGCAGTTACGGGCGCGACGGCAATGAGCAGTTCTTC
clone size: -; V gene: TRBV7-2; CDR3 length: 16; D gene: TRBD1; J gene: TRBJ1-3; CDR3 protein: CASSLVQGARGNTIYF; CDR3 DNA: TGTGCCAGCAGCTTAGTACAGGGGGCGCGGGGAAACACCATATATTTT
clone size: -; V gene: TRBV19; CDR3 length: 19; D gene: TRBD1; J gene: TRBJ2-6; CDR3 protein: CASSIRPGGVALGANVLTF; CDR3 DNA: TGTGCCAGTAGTATACGGCCAGGGGGAGTTGCTCTAGGGGCCAACGTCCTGACTTTC
clone size: -; V gene: TRBV28; CDR3 length: 16; D gene: -; J gene: TRBJ2-3; CDR3 protein: CASSLYATLSTDTQYF; CDR3 DNA: TGTGCCAGCAGTTTATACGCAACTCTTAGCACAGATACGCAGTATTTT
clone size: few; V gene: TRBV14; CDR3 length: 13; D gene: -; J gene: TRBJ2-7; CDR3 protein: CASRQQGNYEQYF; CDR3 DNA: TGTGCCAGCAGACAACAGGGAAACTACGAGCAGTACTTC
clone size: -; V gene: TRBV6-6; CDR3 length: 15; D gene: TRBD1; J gene: TRBJ2-1; CDR3 protein: CASSSPGQTYNEQFF; CDR3 DNA: TGTGCCAGCAGCTCCCCGGGACAGACTTACAATGAGCAGTTCTTC
clone size: -; V gene: TRBV5-1; CDR3 length: 16; D gene: TRBD2; J gene: TRBJ2-1; CDR3 protein: CASSVTSGTTYNEQFF; CDR3 DNA: TGCGCCAGCAGCGTTACTAGCGGGACAACCTACAATGAGCAGTTCTTC
clone size: -; V gene: TRBV3-1/TRBV3-2; CDR3 length: 17; D gene: TRBD2; J gene: TRBJ2-1; CDR3 protein: CASSQDALAGIYNEQFF; CDR3 DNA: TGTGCCAGCAGCCAAGATGCGCTAGCGGGAATCTACAATGAGCAGTTCTTC
clone size: -; V gene: TRBV28; CDR3 length: 13; D gene: -; J gene: TRBJ1-4; CDR3 protein: CASSLREYEKLFF; CDR3 DNA: TGTGCCAGCAGTTTAAGGGAGTATGAAAAACTGTTTTTT
clone size: -; V gene: TRBV18; CDR3 length: 14; D gene: -; J gene: TRBJ1-1; CDR3 protein: CASSPDMMNTEAFF; CDR3 DNA: TGTGCCAGCTCACCCGACATGATGAACACTGAAGCTTTCTTT
clone size: -; V gene: TRBV29-1; CDR3 length: 14; D gene: TRBD1; J gene: TRBJ2-3; CDR3 protein: CSVELGQGPYTQYF; CDR3 DNA: TGCAGCGTTGAATTGGGACAGGGGCCTTATACGCAGTATTTT
clone size: -; V gene: TRBV27; CDR3 length: 16; D gene: -; J gene: TRBJ1-1; CDR3 protein: CASSLRSGDGHPGAFF; CDR3 DNA: TGTGCCAGCAGTTTAAGGTCAGGGGATGGACACCCTGGGGCTTTCTTT
clone size: -; V gene: TRBV3-1/TRBV3-2; CDR3 length: 15; D gene: TRBD2; J gene: TRBJ2-5; CDR3 protein: CASTSTSGPFETQYF; CDR3 DNA: TGTGCCAGCACAAGCACTAGCGGGCCCTTCGAGACCCAGTACTTC
clone size: -; V gene: TRBV2; CDR3 length: 17; D gene: TRBD2; J gene: TRBJ2-3; CDR3 protein: CASSLSGLAGRTDTQYF; CDR3 DNA: TGTGCCAGCAGTTTAAGTGGACTAGCGGGACGCACAGATACGCAGTATTTT
clone size: once; V gene: TRBV29-1; CDR3 length: 10; D gene: -; J gene: TRBJ2-1; CDR3 protein: CSVSDHEQFF; CDR3 DNA: TGCAGCGTTAGCGATCATGAGCAGTTCTTC
clone size: -; V gene: TRBV29-1; CDR3 length: 12; D gene: -; J gene: TRBJ1-2; CDR3 protein: CSAGMSNYGYTF; CDR3 DNA: TGCAGCGCCGGGATGTCTAACTATGGCTACACCTTC
clone size: -; V gene: TRBV18; CDR3 length: 16; D gene: -; J gene: TRBJ1-1; CDR3 protein: CASSPLTQRGNTEAFF; CDR3 DNA: TGTGCCAGCTCACCATTAACACAAAGGGGTAACACTGAAGCTTTCTTT
clone size: few; V gene: TRBV5-4; CDR3 length: 14; D gene: TRBD1; J gene: TRBJ1-2; CDR3 protein: CASSSQTGWDGYTF; CDR3 DNA: TGTGCCAGCAGCTCCCAGACAGGGTGGGATGGCTACACCTTC
clone size: -; V gene: TRBV7-8; CDR3 length: 15; D gene: TRBD2; J gene: TRBJ2-2; CDR3 protein: CASISSGTYTGELFF; CDR3 DNA: TGTGCCAGCATCTCTAGCGGGACCTACACCGGGGAGCTGTTTTTT